This TCR beta chain is from a study of cytomegalovirus exposure and HLA in healthy donors. Study-wide results and caveats: Within a later analysis, the majority of CMV-associated TCR beta chains appeared HLA-restricted. It was reported in a later analysis that an Asian-associated ancestry cluster showed fewer N-insertions than the roughly 670-donor mean.

There are 14 residues in the CDR3. Germline-derived CDR1 and CDR2 are SGDLS and YYNGEE. V was clipped by 0 bases and J by 6 bases, with 9 bases between them. PCR amplification relied on 60 Vbeta primers (plus 13 Jbeta primers). Data came from immunoSEQ multiplex PCR; TCRdb stores just in-frame clones and leaves some out. The top ten clones hold approximately 1.2% of a sample with 150,000 or so clones, over 75% of them seen once. This clone turned up a few times. The antigen is unknown. The sequencing input was PBMCs. This clonotype was sampled from a man in his fifties in good health and CMV-seropositive. The V and J genes are TRBV9 and TRBJ2-2; a weak D match, TRBD2 (7 bases). CDR3 in amino acids: CASSVEGGSGELFF. Here the CDR3 DNA reads TGTGCCAGCAGCGTAGAGGGGGGGTCCGGGGAGCTGTTTTTT.